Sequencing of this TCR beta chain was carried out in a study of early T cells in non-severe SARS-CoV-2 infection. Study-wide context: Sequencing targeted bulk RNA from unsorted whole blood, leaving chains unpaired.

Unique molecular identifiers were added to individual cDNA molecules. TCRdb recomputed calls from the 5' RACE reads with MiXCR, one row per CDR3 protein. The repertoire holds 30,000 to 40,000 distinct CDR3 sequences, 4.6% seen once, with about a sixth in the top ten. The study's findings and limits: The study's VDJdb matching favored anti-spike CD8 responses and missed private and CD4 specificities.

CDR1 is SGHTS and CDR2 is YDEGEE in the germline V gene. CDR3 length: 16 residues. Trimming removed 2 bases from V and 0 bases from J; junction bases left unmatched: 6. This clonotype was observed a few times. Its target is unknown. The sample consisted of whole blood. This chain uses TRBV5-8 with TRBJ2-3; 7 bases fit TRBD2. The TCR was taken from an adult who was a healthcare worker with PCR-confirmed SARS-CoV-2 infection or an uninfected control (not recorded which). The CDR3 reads CASSFGTIPSTDTQYF. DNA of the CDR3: TGTGCCAGCAGCTTCGGGACTATCCCCAGCACAGATACGCAGTATTTT.